This T cell receptor beta chain was profiled in a study of blood T cell repertoires in COVID-19. TCRdb keeps only in-frame clones here, not all; method: immunoSEQ multiplex PCR. This sample has 56,000 or so clones, with less than 90% found just once. The sequencing input was peripheral blood. The source is a man in his fifties with acute or convalescent COVID-19.

CDR3 sequence reads: CASSIGQISDTQYF. CDR3 DNA: TGTGCCAGTAGTATAGGACAAATTTCAGATACGCAGTATTTT. The chain joins TRBV19 to TRBJ2-3, with D uncertain. This CDR3 spans 14 amino acids. Germline V lookup: CDR1 LNHDA, CDR2 SQIVND (reference sequence). Between the trimmed V and J ends, which lost 1 base and 4 bases, there was a span of 9 bases.